What follows are 16 T cell receptor beta chains derived from one specimen sequenced in a study of blood T cell repertoires in COVID-19. Sequenced by immunoSEQ multiplex PCR; TCRdb stores in-frame clones only, minus some. The table has roughly 350,000 clones, roughly 88% seen once; the top ten hold 4%. Specimen: peripheral blood. The receptors originated from a woman aged 45 to 65 with active or convalescent COVID-19.

J is TRBJ1-4 and V is TRBV9; D possibly corresponds to TRBD1 (5 bases). The CDR3 consists of 15 residues. Trimming cost V 4 bases and J 0 bases, with 10 bases left between them. Germline V gene sequence: CDR1 SGDLS, CDR2 YYNGEE. CDR3 sequence: CASSPGHATNEKLFF. In nucleotides, the CDR3 is TGTGCCAGCAGCCCCGGACACGCAACTAATGAAAAACTGTTTTTT.

This clone was detected only once. The chain is built from TRBV28 and TRBJ2-3; a possible D gene is TRBD2 (6 bases). Trimming removed 3 bases from V and 1 base from J, with 8 bases in between. CDR1 and CDR2 (germline): MDHEN, SYDVKM. The CDR3 is 14 amino acids. This CDR3 is CASSLTGGTDTQYF. The CDR3 DNA reads TGTGCCAGCAGTTTGACGGGGGGCACAGATACGCAGTATTTT.

This chain connects TRBV2 to TRBJ1-3; D perhaps matches TRBD1 (6 bases). CDR1 SNHLY and CDR2 FYNNEI come from the germline V gene. The CDR3 runs to 14 residues. V lost 8 bases and J 3 bases, leaving 14 bases between the germline ends. The CDR3 reads CASRTESFGNTIYF. The CDR3 DNA follows: TGTGCCAGCCGGACAGAATCCTTTGGAAACACCATATATTTT.

This clone occurred a few times. The V and J genes are TRBV5-1 and TRBJ1-5; 8 bases agree with TRBD1. Germline V gene sequence: CDR1 SGHRS, CDR2 YFSETQ. This CDR3 region has 16 residues. V dropped 0 bases and J dropped 2; count of bases not matched to a gene: 4. The CDR3 region has the DNA TGCGCCAGCAGCTTGGGGGACAGGAGTGGCAATCAGCCCCAGCATTTT. It is translated as CASSLGDRSGNQPQHF.

V and J are TRBV21-1 and TRBJ2-1; TRBD1 reflects the table's D call only, with no check against the DNA. TRBV21-1 constitutes a pseudogene. The CDR3 loop spans 15 amino acids. The CDR3 reads CASSKWHRAYNEQFF. The CDR3 bases are TGTGCCAGCAGCAAATGGCACAGGGCCTACAATGAGCAGTTCTTC.

This clone was picked up a small number of times. The CDR3 spells CAITQDRDGGYTF. The CDR3, as DNA: TGTGCCATCACCCAAGATCGGGATGGTGGCTACACCTTC. The V gene is TRBV10-3, the J gene TRBJ1-2, with unresolved D. Looked up from germline, CDR1 is ENHRY and CDR2 is SYGVKD. This CDR3 is 13 amino acids long. V gave up 7 bases and J gave up 7 bases, with 16 bases separating them.

The chain recombines TRBV29-1 with TRBJ2-7; a possible D gene is TRBD2 (5 bases). The germline V gene has CDR1 SQVTM and CDR2 ANQGSEA. Trimming took off 4 bases at V and 6 bases at J, with 22 bases between the two ends. The CDR3 contains 15 residues. CDR3: CSVGPALSSVGEQYF. For the CDR3, the DNA is TGCAGCGTTGGTCCCGCACTAAGTAGCGTAGGCGAGCAGTACTTC.

CDR3 sequence (DNA): TGTGCCAGCAGCCCTGAGAGGACTGGGGGCTACACCTTC. It translates to CASSPERTGGYTF. This chain joins TRBV7-9 and TRBJ1-2; D uncertain. Looked up from germline, CDR1 is SEHNR and CDR2 is FQNEAQ (reference sequence). The CDR3 runs 13 residues. V was pared by 5 bases and J by 8 bases, with 15 bases between.

This clone was recorded only once. The V call is TRBV5-1, the J call TRBJ2-5; D may be TRBD1 (6 bases). Germline lookup yields CDR1 SGHRS and CDR2 YFSETQ. This CDR3 region has 14 residues. V gave up 2 bases and J gave up 1 base, with 9 bases separating them. CDR3 sequence (DNA): TGCGCCAGCAGCTTCCGACAGGTCCAAGAGACCCAGTACTTC. Protein sequence: CASSFRQVQETQYF.

This clone was counted once. The CDR3 protein is CASSPYREVNTEAFF. DNA for the CDR3: TGTGCCAGCAGTCCCTACAGGGAAGTTAACACTGAAGCTTTCTTT. The rearrangement joins TRBV6-2 or TRBV6-3 to TRBJ1-1, with D perhaps matching TRBD1 (6 bases). The CDR3 is 15 amino acids. Trimming shortened V by 5 bases and J by 2 bases, and 15 bases separated the two germline ends. Germline V lookup: CDR1 MNHEY, CDR2 SVGEGT.

The V and J genes are TRBV24-1 and TRBJ2-7, with a tentative D call TRBD1 (6 bases). In germline, CDR1 is KGHDR, CDR2 SFDVKD. Between the trimmed V and J ends, which lost 6 bases and 2 bases, there was a span of 10 bases. The CDR3 has 13 residues. CDR3 DNA: TGTGCCACCAGTCAGCCAGGGGCCTACGAGCAGTACTTC. Its protein is CATSQPGAYEQYF.

In this sample, this clone turned up a few times. The chain combines TRBV28 with TRBJ2-2; 14 bases match TRBD2. The CDR3 runs to 15 residues. Germline V gene data show CDR1 as MDHEN and CDR2 as SYDVKM. J was trimmed by 6 bases and V by 4 bases; bases with no gene match: 1. Here the CDR3 DNA reads TGTGCCAGCAGTTGGACTAGCGGGAGGCCCGGGGAGCTGTTTTTT. The encoded protein is CASSWTSGRPGELFF. The complete variable domain, with remaining parts taken from reference TRBV28 and TRBJ2-2, reads DVKVTQSSRYLVKRTGEKVFLECVQDMDHENMFWYRQDPGLGLRLIYFSYDVKMKEKGDIPEGYSVSREKKERFSLILESASTNQTSMYLCASSWTSGRPGELFFGEGSRLTVL.

With respect to this clone: An end of the junction does not agree with germline; a read error may underlie this. The V call is TRBV28, the J call TRBJ2-7; TRBD1 is a possible D gene (6 bases). Germline V CDR1 and CDR2: MDHEN, SYDVKM. The CDR3 covers 14 residues. The CDR3 loop is CASTLQGGPYEQYF. CDR3 nucleotides: TGTGCCAGCACTTTACAGGGTGGTCCCTACGAGCAGTACTTC.

This chain links TRBV18 with TRBJ1-6; 11 bases are a match to TRBD1. Germline trimming cut 2 bases from V and 10 bases from J; bases unmatched to any gene: 4. Per germline, CDR1 KGHSH and CDR2 LQKENI. The length of the CDR3 is 15 residues. Written as DNA, the CDR3 is TGTGCCAGCTCACCAGGGACAGGGGGTATGTCACCCCTCCACTTT. Protein: CASSPGTGGMSPLHF. Full variable domain (remainder filled in from reference TRBV18 and TRBJ1-6): NAGVMQNPRHLVRRRGQEARLRCSPMKGHSHVYWYRQLPEEGLKFMVYLQKENIIDESGMPKERFSAEFPKEGPSILRIQQVVRGDSAAYFCASSPGTGGMSPLHFGNGTRLTVT.

This clone was seen just once. The chain employs TRBV7-2 and TRBJ1-5, with a tentative D call TRBD1 (5 bases). V was pared by 1 base and J by 7 bases, with 11 bases between. Germline values: CDR1 SGHTA, CDR2 FQGNSA. This CDR3 has 14 amino acids. The CDR3 here is CASSLVVGAQPQHF. The CDR3 DNA sequence: TGTGCCAGCAGCTTAGTTGTAGGGGCCCAGCCCCAGCATTTT.

To note about this clone: The same CDR3 is also encoded by other DNA sequences in this sample. The rearrangement links TRBV30 to TRBJ2-3; TRBD1 matches 7 bases. Losses at the gene ends were 0 bases for V and 2 bases for J; bases not matched to a gene: 2. CDR1 is GTSNPN, CDR2 SVGIG, per germline (reference sequence). The CDR3 is 14 residues long. DNA of the CDR3: TGTGCCTGGAGTGTAGGGGGCATCACAGATACGCAGTATTTT. This encodes CAWSVGGITDTQYF.